This record covers a single T cell receptor (beta chain). The antigen is undetermined. This may arise from a read error, as a much more abundant clone is one base away. CDR1 SGHNT and CDR2 YENEEA come from the germline V gene. The CDR3 contains 14 residues. This entry comes from a study of T cells in Graves' hyperthyroidism and ophthalmopathy. Whole-study results and caveats: Peripheral blood also featured most of the thyroid clonotypes expanded above 0.001.

The TCR beta CDR3 regions underwent amplification using RNA transcripts as the source. When the TCR CDR3 underwent first-round RT-PCR, the HTBI primer set was used. TCRdb re-called the multiplex PCR reads through MiXCR, storing one row per CDR3 protein. The profile covers a few hundred thousand distinct CDR3 sequences, with roughly a sixth appearing a single time and around 3.5% taken by the ten largest. This chain uses TRBV11-3 with TRBJ2-1, with no clear D. This receptor was obtained from a woman aged 40 to 50 with Graves' ophthalmopathy. Sequencing was carried out using blood. CDR3 bases: TGTGCCAGCAGCTTAGATGCTGCGATAGATGAGCAGTCCTTC. It codes for CASSLDAAIDEQSF.